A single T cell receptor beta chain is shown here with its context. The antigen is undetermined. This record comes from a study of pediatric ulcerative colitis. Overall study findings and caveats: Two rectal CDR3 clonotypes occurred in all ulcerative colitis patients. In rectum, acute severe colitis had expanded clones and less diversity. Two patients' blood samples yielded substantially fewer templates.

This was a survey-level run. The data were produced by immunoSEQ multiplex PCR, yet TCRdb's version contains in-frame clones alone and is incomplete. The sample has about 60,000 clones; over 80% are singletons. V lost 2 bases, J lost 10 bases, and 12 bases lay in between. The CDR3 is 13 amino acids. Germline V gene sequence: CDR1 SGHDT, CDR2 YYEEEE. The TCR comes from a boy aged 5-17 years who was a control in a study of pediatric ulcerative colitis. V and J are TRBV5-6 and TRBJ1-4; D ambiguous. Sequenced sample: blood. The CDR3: CASSFETIGKLFF. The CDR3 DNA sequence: TGTGCCAGCAGCTTTGAGACCATTGGAAAACTGTTTTTT.